Sequencing of this T cell receptor (beta chain) was carried out in a study of glioma-infiltrating T cells. Using RNA template, CDR3s of TCR alpha and beta were amplified with iRepertoire arm-PCR. TCRdb reprocessed the multiplex PCR reads with MiXCR, giving one entry per CDR3 protein. The table has roughly 100,000 distinct CDR3 sequences, roughly 37% seen once. Only one count was recorded for this clonotype. Possible read error: a much larger clone is one base away. CDR1 is SGHRS and CDR2 is YFSETQ in the germline V gene. The CDR3 contains 13 residues. This TCR came from a human donor with low-grade glioma or glioblastoma, undergoing nonglioma brain surgery, or in good health (not recorded which). What was sequenced was glioma tissue, nonneoplastic brain tissue, or PBMCs (not recorded which). The J gene is TRBJ2-7, the V gene TRBV5-1, with 7 bases that match TRBD2. The CDR3 protein is CAGRPGSGGEQYF. In nucleotides, the CDR3 is TGCGCCGGCAGGCCTGGGTCGGGAGGCGAGCAGTACTTC.